This TCR beta chain is drawn from a study of blood T cell repertoires in COVID-19. Data came from immunoSEQ multiplex PCR; TCRdb stores just in-frame clones and leaves some out. Here the sample spans about 130,000 clones, around 79% being singletons. Looked up from germline, CDR1 is SGHTA and CDR2 is FQGNSA. The CDR3 totals 15 residues. Trimming pared 8 bases from V and 1 base from J, leaving 17 bases between. The receptor's source is an older man with acute or convalescent COVID-19. The sample taken for sequencing was peripheral blood. The chain uses TRBV7-2 and TRBJ2-5, with D uncertain. CDR3 sequence reads: CASSKSAMVQETQYF. CDR3 sequence (DNA): TGTGCCAGCTCAAAGAGCGCGATGGTCCAAGAGACCCAGTACTTC.